The clone carrying this T cell receptor (beta chain) is a singleton in its sample. The data stem from a study of shared clonotypes between healthy human individuals. Study-wide background: A donor's plate count was three for CD4 naive and three for CD4 memory; CD8 naive had two and CD8 memory one.

Germline loops: CDR1 SQVTM, CDR2 ANQGSEA. Trimming removed 6 bases from V and 2 bases from J, with 18 bases in between. This CDR3 is built from 15 residues. Method: immunoSEQ multiplex PCR; TCRdb's copy keeps in-frame clones and lacks some. The table includes around 1 million clones, over 75% detected once. The study drew all its donors from Caucasian adults living in Nashville, Tennessee. The chain has TRBV29-1 and TRBJ2-3, with unresolved D. The sequencing input was memory CD4+ T cells sorted from blood. Subset meaning: CD45RA-negative fraction. The source is a man aged 18 to 29 in good health. The CDR3 region is CSVGQFRGATDTQYF. DNA for the CDR3: TGCAGCGTCGGGCAATTCCGCGGAGCCACAGATACGCAGTATTTT.